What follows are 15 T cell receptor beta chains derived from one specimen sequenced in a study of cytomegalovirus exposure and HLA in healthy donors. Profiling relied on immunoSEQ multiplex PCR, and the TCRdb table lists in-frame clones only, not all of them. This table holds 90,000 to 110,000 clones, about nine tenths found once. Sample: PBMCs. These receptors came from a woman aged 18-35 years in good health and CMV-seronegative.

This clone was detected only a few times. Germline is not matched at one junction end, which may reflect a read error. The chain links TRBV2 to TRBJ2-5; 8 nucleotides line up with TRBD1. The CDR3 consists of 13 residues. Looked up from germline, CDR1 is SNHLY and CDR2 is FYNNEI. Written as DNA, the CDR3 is TGTGCCGGCAGTCAGGGGGCGCGGGAGACCCAGTACTTC. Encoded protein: CAGSQGARETQYF. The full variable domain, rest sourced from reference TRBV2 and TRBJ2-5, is EPEVTQTPSHQVTQMGQEVILRCVPISNHLYFYWYRQILGQKVEFLVSFYNNEISEKSEIFDDQFSVERPDGSNFTLKIRSTKLEDSAMYFCAGSQGARETQYFGPGTRLLVL.

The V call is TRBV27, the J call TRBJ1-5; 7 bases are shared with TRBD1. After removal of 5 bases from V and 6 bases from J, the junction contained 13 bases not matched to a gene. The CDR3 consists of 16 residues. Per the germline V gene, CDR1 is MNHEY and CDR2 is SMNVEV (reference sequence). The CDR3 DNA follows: TGTGCCAGCAGTCCAAGCCAGGGGGAGGAAGGTCAGCCCCAGCATTTT. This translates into CASSPSQGEEGQPQHF.

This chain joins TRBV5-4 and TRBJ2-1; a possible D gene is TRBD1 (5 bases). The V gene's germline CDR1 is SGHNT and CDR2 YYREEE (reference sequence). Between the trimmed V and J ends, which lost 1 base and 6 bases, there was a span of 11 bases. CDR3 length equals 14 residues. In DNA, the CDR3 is TGTGCCAGCAGCTTGTTGGGGCGAAGCAATGAGCAGTTCTTC. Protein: CASSLLGRSNEQFF.

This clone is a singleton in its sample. The CDR3 bases are TGTGCCAGCAGTTTCCAGGGGATGAGGGATGAAAAACTGTTTTTT. This gives the protein CASSFQGMRDEKLFF. The rearrangement links TRBV6-5 to TRBJ1-4; D perhaps matches TRBD1 (6 bases). Per the germline V gene, CDR1 is MNHEY and CDR2 is SVGAGI. The CDR3 runs to 15 residues. V lost 4 bases and J lost 6, with 15 bases in between.

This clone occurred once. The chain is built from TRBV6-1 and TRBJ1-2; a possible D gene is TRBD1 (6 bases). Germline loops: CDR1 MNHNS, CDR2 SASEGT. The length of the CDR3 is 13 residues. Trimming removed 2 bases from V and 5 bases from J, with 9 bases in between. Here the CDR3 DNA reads TGTGCCAGCAGTGAATTGGGACATTATGGCTACACCTTC. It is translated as CASSELGHYGYTF.

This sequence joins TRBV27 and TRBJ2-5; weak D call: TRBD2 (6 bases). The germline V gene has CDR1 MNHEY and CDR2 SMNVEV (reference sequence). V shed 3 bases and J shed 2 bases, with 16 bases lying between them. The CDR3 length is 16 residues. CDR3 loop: CASSLGRERVQETQYF. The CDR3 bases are TGTGCCAGCAGTTTGGGGCGGGAAAGGGTGCAAGAGACCCAGTACTTC.

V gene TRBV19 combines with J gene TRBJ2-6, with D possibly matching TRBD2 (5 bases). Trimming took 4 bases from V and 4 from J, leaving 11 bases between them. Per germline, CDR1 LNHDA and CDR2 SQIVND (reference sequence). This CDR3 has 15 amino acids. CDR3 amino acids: CASSSSAGGANVLTF. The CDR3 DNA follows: TGTGCCAGTAGTAGTAGCGCTGGCGGGGCCAACGTCCTGACTTTC. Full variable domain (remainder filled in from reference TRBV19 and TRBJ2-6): DGGITQSPKYLFRKEGQNVTLSCEQNLNHDAMYWYRQDPGQGLRLIYYSQIVNDFQKGDIAEGYSVSREKKESFPLTVTSAQKNPTAFYLCASSSSAGGANVLTFGAGSRLTVL.

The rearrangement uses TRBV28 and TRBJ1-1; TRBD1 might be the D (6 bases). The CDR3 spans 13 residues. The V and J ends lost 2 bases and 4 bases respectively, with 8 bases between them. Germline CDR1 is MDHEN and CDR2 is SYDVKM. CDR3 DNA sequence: TGTGCCAGCAGTTTAGGCAGGGGCACTGAAGCTTTCTTT. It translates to CASSLGRGTEAFF.

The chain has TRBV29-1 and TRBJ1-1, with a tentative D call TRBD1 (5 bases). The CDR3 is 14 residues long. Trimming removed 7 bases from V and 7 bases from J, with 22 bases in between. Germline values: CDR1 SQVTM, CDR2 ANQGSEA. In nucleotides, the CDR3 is TGCAGCGCCGCGATGGGTCAGGGAAGGGGTGAAGCTTTCTTT. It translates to CSAAMGQGRGEAFF.

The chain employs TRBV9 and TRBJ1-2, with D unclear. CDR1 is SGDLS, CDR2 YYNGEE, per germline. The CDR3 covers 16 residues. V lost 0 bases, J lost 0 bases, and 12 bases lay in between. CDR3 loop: CASSVEKNAANYGYTF. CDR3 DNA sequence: TGTGCCAGCAGCGTAGAGAAGAACGCGGCTAACTATGGCTACACCTTC. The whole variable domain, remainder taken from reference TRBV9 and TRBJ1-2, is DSGVTQTPKHLITATGQRVTLRCSPRSGDLSVYWYQQSLDQGLQFLIQYYNGEERAKGNILERFSAQQFPDLHSELNLSSLELGDSALYFCASSVEKNAANYGYTFGSGTRLTVV.

The CDR3 DNA reads TGTGCCAGCAGCTCCGGGACTAGCTGGGAGCTGTTTTTT. Protein sequence: CASSSGTSWELFF. The V and J genes are TRBV28 and TRBJ2-2; 9 nucleotides align to TRBD2. Germline CDR1 reads MDHEN; CDR2 reads SYDVKM. The V gene end was trimmed by 6 bases and the J gene end by 9 bases; junction bases not matched to a gene: 5. The CDR3 consists of 13 residues.

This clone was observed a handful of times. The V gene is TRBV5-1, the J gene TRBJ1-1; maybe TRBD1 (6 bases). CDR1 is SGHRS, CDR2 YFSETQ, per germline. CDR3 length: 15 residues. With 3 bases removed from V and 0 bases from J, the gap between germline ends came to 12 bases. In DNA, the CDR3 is TGCGCCAGCAGCTCTGTACAGGGCCTGAACACTGAAGCTTTCTTT. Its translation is CASSSVQGLNTEAFF.

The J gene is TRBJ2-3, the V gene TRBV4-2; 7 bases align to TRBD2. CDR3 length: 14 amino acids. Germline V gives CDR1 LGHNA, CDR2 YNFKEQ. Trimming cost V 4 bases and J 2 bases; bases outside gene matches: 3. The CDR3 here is CASSPSGDTDTQYF. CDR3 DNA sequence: TGTGCCAGCAGCCCCAGCGGGGACACAGATACGCAGTATTTT.

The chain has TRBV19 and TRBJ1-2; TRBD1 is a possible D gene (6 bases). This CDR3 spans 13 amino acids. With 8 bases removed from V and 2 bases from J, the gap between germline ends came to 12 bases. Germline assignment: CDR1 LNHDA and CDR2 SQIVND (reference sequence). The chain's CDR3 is CASSGAVNYGYTF. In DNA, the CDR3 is TGTGCCAGTTCAGGGGCGGTCAACTATGGCTACACCTTC.

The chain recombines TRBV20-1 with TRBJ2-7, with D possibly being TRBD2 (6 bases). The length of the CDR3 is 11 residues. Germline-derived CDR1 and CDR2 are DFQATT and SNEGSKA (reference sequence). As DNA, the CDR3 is TGCGCTGCCGGGGGTAAGGTCCCGAAGTACTTC. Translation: CAAGGKVPKYF.